This is a list of T cell receptor beta chains from one sample in a study of T cell repertoires in cytomegalovirus infection. What these receptors recognize is not known. TCRdb reprocessed the reads via MiXCR and lists one record per CDR3 protein. The table records around 81,000 distinct CDR3 sequences, around 42% of them present only once. This material consisted of CD8+ T cells from cultured PBMCs, taken from culture after CMV antigen stimulation. These receptors were taken from a human donor in good health (CMV status not recorded). Some clones in this sample may be carry-over from other donors' samples. Each CDR3 is given with its conserved first and last residue. A D gene is named only where the DNA matches it firmly. Size is omitted from some rows. Given values are once, few, many or a class for expanded clones.

d_gene | abundance | j_gene | v_gene | CDR3nt | CDR3aa
. | few | TRBJ1-6 | TRBV6-1 | TGTGCCAGCAGTACCGCCTCGGGGGACTATAATTCACCCCTCCACTTT | CASSTASGDYNSPLHF
. | few | TRBJ1-4 | TRBV4-1 | TGCGCCAGCAGCCCCGCATCGGGGGCTGATGAAAAACTGTTTTTT | CASSPASGADEKLFF
. | few | TRBJ2-3 | TRBV12-3/TRBV12-4 | TGTGCCAGCAGTCCCCCGGGGGCCACAGATACGCAGTATTTT | CASSPPGATDTQYF
. | . | TRBJ1-1 | TRBV12-3/TRBV12-4 | TGTGCCAGCAGTTTCAAGCAGGACCCCTTTGCCTCCATGAACACTGAAGCTTTCTTT | CASSFKQDPFASMNTEAFF
. | . | TRBJ1-1 | TRBV12-3/TRBV12-4 | TGTGCCAGCAGTTTTCTACTGAACACTGAAGCTTTCTTT | CASSFLLNTEAFF
. | . | TRBJ2-3 | TRBV11-3 | TGTGCCAGCAGCTTAAGGTCTCGAGGGGGAGTGACAGATACGCAGTATTTT | CASSLRSRGGVTDTQYF
TRBD2 | . | TRBJ2-7 | TRBV7-2 | TGTGCCAGCAGCCCAAGGGCCCTACTAGCGGAGGGGCACGAGCAGTACTTC | CASSPRALLAEGHEQYF
. | once | TRBJ2-1 | TRBV7-9 | TGTGCCAGCAGCTTAGATCCTGCGACTCCAAGCAATGAGCAGTTCTTC | CASSLDPATPSNEQFF
. | . | TRBJ2-1 | TRBV13 | TGTGCCAGCAGCTCCGGTAGGGCGGATTACAGTGAGCAGTTCTTC | CASSSGRADYSEQFF
TRBD2 | . | TRBJ2-1 | TRBV7-9 | TGTGCCAGCAGTAGCGGGGGAAGTTCGAATGAGCAGTTCTTC | CASSSGGSSNEQFF
TRBD2 | . | TRBJ2-3 | TRBV6-1 | TGTGCCAGCAGTCCCAGCGGGGGCCCCACAGATACGCAGTATTTT | CASSPSGGPTDTQYF
TRBD1 | . | TRBJ1-1 | TRBV7-4 | TGTGCCAGCAGCTTAGGACGGACAGGAATGAACACTGAAGCTTTCTTT | CASSLGRTGMNTEAFF
TRBD1 | many | TRBJ1-2 | TRBV11-2 | TGTGCCAGCAGCTCCACAAGACAGGGCTATGGCTACACCTTC | CASSSTRQGYGYTF
. | few | TRBJ2-5 | TRBV7-6 | TGTGCCAGCAGCTTATGGGGAAGGACTCAAGAGACCCAGTACTTC | CASSLWGRTQETQYF
. | . | TRBJ2-7 | TRBV27 | TGTGCCAGCAGTTTATCGTATGCAGGGGCTCCATACGAGCAGTACTTC | CASSLSYAGAPYEQYF
. | . | TRBJ1-2 | TRBV6-2/TRBV6-3 | TGTGCCAGCAGTTATAGGACAGCCGATGGCTACACCTTC | CASSYRTADGYTF
. | . | TRBJ2-6 | TRBV2 | TGTGCCAGCAGGCCCCAACAGAGCTCTGGGGCCAACGTCCTGACTTTC | CASRPQQSSGANVLTF
. | few | TRBJ1-5 | TRBV6-2/TRBV6-3 | TGTGCCAGCAAACGAGGGGTGGCGAATCAGCCCCAGCATTTT | CASKRGVANQPQHF